This TCR beta chain was documented in a study of shared clonotypes between healthy human individuals. Whole-study findings and limits: Naive subsets generally exceeded memory subsets in estimated richness.

The CDR3 covers 15 residues. Germline values: CDR1 MNHEY, CDR2 SVGAGI. V was cut by 7 bases and J by 2 bases, with 17 bases left in between. CD45RO-negative cells were positively selected for CCR7, leaving out terminally differentiated effector memory CD45RA+ cells. Data came from immunoSEQ multiplex PCR; TCRdb stores just in-frame clones and leaves some out. The data contain about 2 million clones, around 96% of them seen just once; the ten biggest clones take up roughly 1%. Remarks on this clone: Antigen: not known.

The receptor was derived from a man aged 18-30 years in good health. The chain employs TRBV6-5 and TRBJ1-1; D possibly corresponds to TRBD1 (6 bases). The sample was naive CD8+ T cells sorted from blood. The CDR3 spells CASKILTGGNTEAFF. CDR3 bases: TGTGCCAGCAAGATTCTCACGGGGGGCAACACTGAAGCTTTCTTT.